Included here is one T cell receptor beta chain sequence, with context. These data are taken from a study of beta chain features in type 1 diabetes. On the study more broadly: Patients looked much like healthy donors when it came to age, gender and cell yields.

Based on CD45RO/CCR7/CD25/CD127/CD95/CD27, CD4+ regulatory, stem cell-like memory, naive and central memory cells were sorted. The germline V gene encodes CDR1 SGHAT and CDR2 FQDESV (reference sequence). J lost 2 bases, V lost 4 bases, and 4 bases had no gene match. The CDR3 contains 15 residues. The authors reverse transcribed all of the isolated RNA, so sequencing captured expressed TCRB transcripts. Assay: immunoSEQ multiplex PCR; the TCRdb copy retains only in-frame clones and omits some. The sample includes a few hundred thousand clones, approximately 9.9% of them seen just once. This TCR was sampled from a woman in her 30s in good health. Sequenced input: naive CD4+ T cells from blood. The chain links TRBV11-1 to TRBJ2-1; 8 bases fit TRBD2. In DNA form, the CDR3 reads TGTGCCAGCAGCTCGGGAGGGTCCACCTACAATGAGCAGTTCTTC. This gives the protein CASSSGGSTYNEQFF.